This is a list of T cell receptor beta chains from one sample in a study of regulatory T cells in long-lasting Graves disease. TCRdb analysed the multiplex PCR reads with MiXCR anew, one entry per CDR3 protein. This table has around 400,000 distinct CDR3 sequences, roughly 24% appearing once. Sequenced material: peripheral blood mononuclear cells (PBMCs), taken when the disease was refractory, from a patient treated with antithyroid drugs. Receptor source: a woman aged 40 to 50 with Graves disease. Each CDR3 is given with its conserved first and last residue. The order of the fields is V gene, J gene, D gene, clone size, CDR3 protein, CDR3 DNA. A D gene is named only where the DNA matches it firmly. Clone size is stated in some rows and not others, as once, few, many or a class when expanded.

v_call: TRBV6-1
j_call: TRBJ2-1
d_call: TRBD2
clone_size: many
cdr3_aa: CASSELAGGPNEQFF
cdr3_nt: TGTGCCAGCAGTGAACTAGCGGGAGGGCCCAATGAGCAGTTCTTC

v_call: TRBV28
j_call: TRBJ1-5
d_call: -
clone_size: many
cdr3_aa: CASSLWSGNQPQHF
cdr3_nt: TGTGCCAGCAGTTTATGGTCGGGCAATCAGCCCCAGCATTTT

v_call: TRBV19
j_call: TRBJ2-1
d_call: TRBD2
clone_size: few
cdr3_aa: CATAKTSGSKGREQFF
cdr3_nt: TGTGCCACCGCAAAGACTAGCGGGAGTAAAGGACGTGAGCAGTTCTTC

v_call: TRBV11-2
j_call: TRBJ1-3
d_call: -
clone_size: -
cdr3_aa: CASSLYRGAGTGNTIYF
cdr3_nt: TGTGCCAGCAGCTTATATCGGGGCGCGGGGACTGGAAACACCATATATTTT

v_call: TRBV2
j_call: TRBJ2-1
d_call: -
clone_size: -
cdr3_aa: CASSGLGEQFF
cdr3_nt: TGTGCCAGCAGTGGTTTGGGAGAGCAGTTCTTC

v_call: TRBV15
j_call: TRBJ1-2
d_call: -
clone_size: -
cdr3_aa: CAKGGEYGYTF
cdr3_nt: TGTGCCAAGGGGGGGGAGTATGGCTACACCTTC

v_call: TRBV5-1
j_call: TRBJ1-1
d_call: -
clone_size: many
cdr3_aa: CASSQLSTANTEAFF
cdr3_nt: TGCGCCAGCAGCCAACTTTCGACAGCCAACACTGAAGCTTTCTTT

v_call: TRBV29-1
j_call: TRBJ2-5
d_call: TRBD1
clone_size: many
cdr3_aa: CSARTGLETQYF
cdr3_nt: TGCAGCGCCCGGACAGGCTTGGAGACCCAGTACTTC

v_call: TRBV19
j_call: TRBJ2-3
d_call: TRBD1
clone_size: -
cdr3_aa: CASSIGGTDADTQYF
cdr3_nt: TGTGCCAGTAGTATAGGAGGGACAGACGCCGATACGCAGTATTTT

v_call: TRBV10-3
j_call: TRBJ2-5
d_call: TRBD1
clone_size: many
cdr3_aa: CAISESLVTGETQYF
cdr3_nt: TGTGCCATCAGTGAGTCGTTGGTGACAGGGGAGACCCAGTACTTC

v_call: TRBV28
j_call: TRBJ2-7
d_call: TRBD1
clone_size: few
cdr3_aa: CASLGDRGYEQYF
cdr3_nt: TGTGCCAGTTTGGGGGACAGGGGCTACGAGCAGTACTTC

v_call: TRBV20-1
j_call: TRBJ1-2
d_call: -
clone_size: many
cdr3_aa: CSARAVYGYTF
cdr3_nt: TGCAGTGCTAGAGCTGTTTATGGCTACACCTTC

v_call: TRBV2
j_call: TRBJ1-4
d_call: -
clone_size: many
cdr3_aa: CASSAQDASQGKLFF
cdr3_nt: TGTGCCAGCAGTGCCCAGGACGCTTCCCAGGGAAAACTGTTTTTT

v_call: TRBV3-1
j_call: TRBJ2-4
d_call: -
clone_size: -
cdr3_aa: CASSSGGIGINIQYF
cdr3_nt: TGTGCCAGCAGCTCTGGCGGTATAGGGATCAACATTCAGTACTTC

v_call: TRBV13
j_call: TRBJ2-7
d_call: TRBD2
clone_size: many
cdr3_aa: CASSLGGGRSSYEQYF
cdr3_nt: TGTGCCAGCAGCTTAGGAGGCGGGAGGTCCTCCTACGAGCAGTACTTC

v_call: TRBV28
j_call: TRBJ1-2
d_call: -
clone_size: few
cdr3_aa: CASSFTGAPDYGYTF
cdr3_nt: TGTGCCAGCAGTTTCACAGGCGCTCCTGACTATGGCTACACCTTC

v_call: TRBV19
j_call: TRBJ1-1
d_call: -
clone_size: many
cdr3_aa: CASSIDRRGTEAFF
cdr3_nt: TGTGCCAGTAGTATAGATCGAAGGGGCACTGAAGCTTTCTTT

v_call: TRBV10-3
j_call: TRBJ2-6
d_call: TRBD1
clone_size: -
cdr3_aa: CAISAQGAGANVRTF
cdr3_nt: TGTGCCATCAGCGCCCAGGGGGCTGGGGCCAACGTCCGGACTTTC

v_call: TRBV14
j_call: TRBJ2-7
d_call: TRBD1
clone_size: -
cdr3_aa: CASSQGPPGGQGEYEQYF
cdr3_nt: TGTGCCAGCAGCCAAGGACCTCCGGGGGGACAGGGGGAATACGAGCAGTACTTC

v_call: TRBV19
j_call: TRBJ1-1
d_call: -
clone_size: few
cdr3_aa: CASSIRAGTNTEAFF
cdr3_nt: TGTGCCAGTAGTATACGAGCAGGCACGAACACTGAAGCTTTCTTT

v_call: TRBV7-9
j_call: TRBJ2-2
d_call: -
clone_size: few
cdr3_aa: CATAPLSGELFF
cdr3_nt: TGTGCCACAGCCCCGTTGTCCGGGGAGCTGTTTTTT

v_call: TRBV28
j_call: TRBJ2-3
d_call: -
clone_size: -
cdr3_aa: CASSNADTQYF
cdr3_nt: TGTGCCAGCAGCAACGCAGATACGCAGTATTTT

v_call: TRBV2
j_call: TRBJ2-4
d_call: -
clone_size: many
cdr3_aa: CASSSDVAKNIQYF
cdr3_nt: TGTGCCAGCAGCTCGGACGTAGCCAAAAACATTCAGTACTTC

v_call: TRBV6-1
j_call: TRBJ1-1
d_call: -
clone_size: many
cdr3_aa: CASNDGGTEAFF
cdr3_nt: TGTGCCAGCAATGACGGGGGCACTGAAGCTTTCTTT

v_call: TRBV7-9
j_call: TRBJ1-3
d_call: -
clone_size: -
cdr3_aa: CASSPLEISGNTIYF
cdr3_nt: TGTGCCAGCAGTCCGCTGGAGATCTCTGGAAACACCATATATTTT

v_call: TRBV20-1
j_call: TRBJ1-6
d_call: -
clone_size: few
cdr3_aa: CSAYQLRNSPLHF
cdr3_nt: TGCAGTGCTTACCAGCTAAGGAATTCACCCCTCCACTTT

v_call: TRBV28
j_call: TRBJ1-1
d_call: -
clone_size: many
cdr3_aa: CASSRGLAKMNTEAFF
cdr3_nt: TGTGCCAGCAGCCGCGGACTCGCTAAAATGAACACTGAAGCTTTCTTT

v_call: TRBV2
j_call: TRBJ1-5
d_call: -
clone_size: many
cdr3_aa: CASSRDRGNQPQHF
cdr3_nt: TGTGCCAGCAGTCGGGACCGAGGCAATCAGCCCCAGCATTTT

v_call: TRBV27
j_call: TRBJ2-7
d_call: -
clone_size: -
cdr3_aa: CASSPRGGVLEQYF
cdr3_nt: TGTGCCAGCAGTCCGAGGGGGGGAGTTCTCGAGCAGTACTTC

v_call: TRBV7-9
j_call: TRBJ1-2
d_call: -
clone_size: -
cdr3_aa: CASSPDPSYGYTF
cdr3_nt: TGTGCCAGCAGCCCCGACCCGAGCTATGGCTACACCTTC

v_call: TRBV29-1
j_call: TRBJ2-5
d_call: TRBD1
clone_size: many
cdr3_aa: CSVDWDRGQETQYF
cdr3_nt: TGCAGCGTTGACTGGGACAGGGGTCAAGAGACCCAGTACTTC

v_call: TRBV6-1
j_call: TRBJ2-2
d_call: -
clone_size: many
cdr3_aa: CATQRVITGELFF
cdr3_nt: TGTGCCACCCAACGCGTAATCACCGGGGAGCTGTTTTTT

v_call: TRBV9
j_call: TRBJ2-5
d_call: TRBD1
clone_size: few
cdr3_aa: CASSETDRRLIQETQYF
cdr3_nt: TGTGCCAGCAGCGAGACGGACAGGCGCTTAATCCAAGAGACCCAGTACTTC

v_call: TRBV25-1
j_call: TRBJ1-1
d_call: TRBD1
clone_size: many
cdr3_aa: CASSDGQGFAEAFF
cdr3_nt: TGTGCCAGCAGTGACGGACAGGGTTTCGCTGAAGCTTTCTTT

v_call: TRBV28
j_call: TRBJ1-2
d_call: -
clone_size: many
cdr3_aa: CASSPHFNYGYTF
cdr3_nt: TGTGCCAGCAGTCCACACTTTAACTATGGCTACACCTTC

v_call: TRBV6-1
j_call: TRBJ2-5
d_call: -
clone_size: few
cdr3_aa: CASRMGPLQETQYF
cdr3_nt: TGTGCCAGCAGGATGGGTCCCCTCCAAGAGACCCAGTACTTC

v_call: TRBV3-1
j_call: TRBJ2-7
d_call: -
clone_size: -
cdr3_aa: CASGPQGPPYEQYF
cdr3_nt: TGTGCCAGCGGTCCACAAGGCCCCCCTTACGAGCAGTACTTC

v_call: TRBV19
j_call: TRBJ2-7
d_call: TRBD1
clone_size: few
cdr3_aa: CASSIAGTGFDEQYF
cdr3_nt: TGTGCCAGTAGTATAGCCGGGACAGGGTTTGACGAGCAGTACTTC

v_call: TRBV6-1
j_call: TRBJ1-5
d_call: -
clone_size: many
cdr3_aa: CASSVSPNSNQPQHF
cdr3_nt: TGTGCCAGCAGTGTCTCACCAAATAGCAATCAGCCCCAGCATTTT

v_call: TRBV28
j_call: TRBJ2-7
d_call: TRBD2
clone_size: -
cdr3_aa: CAGSGTSLYEQYF
cdr3_nt: TGTGCCGGCTCCGGGACTAGTCTCTACGAGCAGTACTTC

v_call: TRBV5-1
j_call: TRBJ2-6
d_call: TRBD1
clone_size: few
cdr3_aa: CASSPPGQGAPGANVLTF
cdr3_nt: TGCGCCAGCAGCCCGCCGGGACAGGGGGCGCCCGGGGCCAACGTCCTGACTTTC

v_call: TRBV18
j_call: TRBJ2-7
d_call: -
clone_size: few
cdr3_aa: CASSWDIGYEQYF
cdr3_nt: TGTGCCAGCTCCTGGGACATTGGTTACGAGCAGTACTTC

v_call: TRBV28
j_call: TRBJ1-5
d_call: TRBD1
clone_size: many
cdr3_aa: CAGSLPGQLYSNQPQHF
cdr3_nt: TGTGCCGGTTCCCTCCCGGGACAGCTCTATAGCAATCAGCCCCAGCATTTT

v_call: TRBV11-2
j_call: TRBJ2-5
d_call: TRBD2
clone_size: many
cdr3_aa: CASRLAGGPKETQYF
cdr3_nt: TGTGCCAGCAGGTTGGCGGGAGGGCCTAAAGAGACCCAGTACTTC

v_call: TRBV5-1
j_call: TRBJ2-7
d_call: -
clone_size: -
cdr3_aa: CASSLFGGGLDEQYF
cdr3_nt: TGCGCCAGCAGCTTATTCGGAGGGGGTTTGGACGAGCAGTACTTC

v_call: TRBV20-1
j_call: TRBJ2-1
d_call: TRBD2
clone_size: -
cdr3_aa: CSARRAGGTSNEQFF
cdr3_nt: TGCAGTGCCAGGAGAGCGGGAGGAACGAGCAATGAGCAGTTCTTC

v_call: TRBV12-5
j_call: TRBJ2-2
d_call: -
clone_size: many
cdr3_aa: CASEGRGAGTGELFF
cdr3_nt: TGTGCTAGTGAGGGAAGGGGGGCAGGTACCGGGGAGCTGTTTTTT

v_call: TRBV12-3/TRBV12-4
j_call: TRBJ2-7
d_call: TRBD1
clone_size: many
cdr3_aa: CASSSEGQGAYEQYF
cdr3_nt: TGTGCCAGCAGTTCCGAGGGGCAGGGGGCCTACGAGCAGTACTTC

v_call: TRBV30
j_call: TRBJ2-5
d_call: -
clone_size: -
cdr3_aa: CAWSGSETQYF
cdr3_nt: TGTGCCTGGAGTGGGTCGGAGACCCAGTACTTC

v_call: TRBV20-1
j_call: TRBJ2-5
d_call: TRBD2
clone_size: many
cdr3_aa: CSARGGSRAETQYF
cdr3_nt: TGCAGTGCTAGAGGCGGGAGTAGGGCAGAGACCCAGTACTTC

v_call: TRBV27
j_call: TRBJ1-6
d_call: TRBD1
clone_size: -
cdr3_aa: CASRPLTGGVSPLHF
cdr3_nt: TGTGCCAGCAGACCTCTGACAGGGGGGGTTTCACCCCTCCACTTT

v_call: TRBV11-2
j_call: TRBJ2-7
d_call: -
clone_size: -
cdr3_aa: CASSLAFRGRSYEQYF
cdr3_nt: TGTGCCAGCAGCTTAGCTTTTCGCGGAAGATCCTACGAGCAGTACTTC